This TCR beta chain was recorded in a study of T cells in Graves' hyperthyroidism and ophthalmopathy. The CDR3 contains 11 residues. Trimming stripped 4 bases from V and 3 bases from J, with 6 bases between. Germline loops: CDR1 DFQATT, CDR2 SNEGSKA (reference sequence). The source material, RNA transcripts, was used to amplify TCR beta CDR3 regions. HTBI primers were employed in a first-round RT-PCR of the TCR CDR3. TCRdb analysed the multiplex PCR reads with MiXCR anew, one entry per CDR3 protein. The profile shows 400,000 to 500,000 distinct CDR3 sequences, about an eighth of them singletons. This clonotype has a count of ten or more.

This chain joins TRBV20-1 and TRBJ2-5, with D hard to call. Input material: blood. The sequence was collected from a woman aged 18-30 years with Graves' hyperthyroidism. CDR3 nucleotides: TGCAGTGCTACTGGGGAAGAGACCCAGTACTTC. Its protein product is CSATGEETQYF.